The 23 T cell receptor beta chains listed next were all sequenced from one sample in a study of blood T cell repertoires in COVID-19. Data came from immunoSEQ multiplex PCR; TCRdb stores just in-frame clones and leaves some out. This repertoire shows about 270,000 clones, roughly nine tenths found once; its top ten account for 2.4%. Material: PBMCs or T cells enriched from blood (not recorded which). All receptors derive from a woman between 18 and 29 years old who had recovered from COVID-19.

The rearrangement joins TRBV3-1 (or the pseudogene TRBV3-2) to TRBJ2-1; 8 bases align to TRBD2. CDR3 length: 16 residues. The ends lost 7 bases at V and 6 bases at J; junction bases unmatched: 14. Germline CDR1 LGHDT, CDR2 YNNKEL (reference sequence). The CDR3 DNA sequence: TGTGCCAGCACCCATTTGGGCGGGGGGCCCAGCAATGAGCAGTTCTTC. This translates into CASTHLGGGPSNEQFF.

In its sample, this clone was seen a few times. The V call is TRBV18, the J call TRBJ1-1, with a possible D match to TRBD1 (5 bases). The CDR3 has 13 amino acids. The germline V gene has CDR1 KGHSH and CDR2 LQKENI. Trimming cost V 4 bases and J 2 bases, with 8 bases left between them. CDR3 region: CASSQQVNTEAFF. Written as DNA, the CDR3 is TGTGCCAGCTCACAACAGGTTAACACTGAAGCTTTCTTT.

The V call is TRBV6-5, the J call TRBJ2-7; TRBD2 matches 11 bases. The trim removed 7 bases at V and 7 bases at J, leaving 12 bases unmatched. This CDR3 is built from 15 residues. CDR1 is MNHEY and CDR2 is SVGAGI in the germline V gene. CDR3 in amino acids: CASKRDIAGGLEQYF. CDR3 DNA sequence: TGTGCCAGCAAGAGGGACATAGCGGGGGGGCTTGAGCAGTACTTC.

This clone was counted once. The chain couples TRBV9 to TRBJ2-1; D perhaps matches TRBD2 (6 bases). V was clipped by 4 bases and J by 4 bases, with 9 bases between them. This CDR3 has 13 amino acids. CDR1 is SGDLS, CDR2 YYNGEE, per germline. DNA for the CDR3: TGTGCCAGCAGCCGGGGACTTTACAATGAGCAGTTCTTC. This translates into CASSRGLYNEQFF.

CDR3 DNA: TGTGCCAGCAGCGTAGGAGGGACAGGGAACTATGGCTACACCTTC. It encodes CASSVGGTGNYGYTF. This rearrangement joins TRBV9 to TRBJ1-2, with 9 positions matching TRBD1. CDR1 is SGDLS and CDR2 is YYNGEE in the germline V gene. The V segment lost 0 bases and the J segment 2 bases; nucleotides outside the gene matches: 2. The CDR3 contains 15 residues.

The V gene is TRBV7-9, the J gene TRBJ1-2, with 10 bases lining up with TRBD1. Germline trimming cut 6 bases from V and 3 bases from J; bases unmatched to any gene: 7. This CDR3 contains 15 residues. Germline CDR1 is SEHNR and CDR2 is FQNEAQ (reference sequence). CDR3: CASRGRDRGYYGYTF. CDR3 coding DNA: TGTGCCAGCAGGGGAAGGGACAGGGGATACTATGGCTACACCTTC.

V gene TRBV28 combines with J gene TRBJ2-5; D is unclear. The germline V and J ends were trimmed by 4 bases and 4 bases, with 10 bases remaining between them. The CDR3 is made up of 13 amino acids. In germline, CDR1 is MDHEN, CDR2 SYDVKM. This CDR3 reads CASSSPFVETQYF. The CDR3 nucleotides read TGTGCCAGCAGTTCCCCGTTTGTAGAGACCCAGTACTTC.

CDR3 in amino acids: CASSSTSGVAGEQFF. CDR3 DNA sequence: TGTGCCAGCAGCTCCACTAGCGGGGTCGCGGGTGAGCAGTTCTTC. This chain links TRBV7-9 with TRBJ2-1; 10 bases fit TRBD2. The CDR3 is 15 amino acids. Looked up from germline, CDR1 is SEHNR and CDR2 is FQNEAQ (reference sequence). The trim removed 4 bases at V and 9 bases at J, leaving 9 bases unmatched.

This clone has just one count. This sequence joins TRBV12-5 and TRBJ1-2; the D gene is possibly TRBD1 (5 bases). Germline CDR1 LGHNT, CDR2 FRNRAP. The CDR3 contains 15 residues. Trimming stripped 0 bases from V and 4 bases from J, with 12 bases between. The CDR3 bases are TGTGCTAGTGGTTTGGTATTAGACAGACCCTATGGCTACACCTTC. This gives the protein CASGLVLDRPYGYTF.

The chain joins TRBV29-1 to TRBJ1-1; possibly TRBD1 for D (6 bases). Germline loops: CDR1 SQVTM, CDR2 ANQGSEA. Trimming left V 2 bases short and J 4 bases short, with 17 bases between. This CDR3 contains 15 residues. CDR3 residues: CSVERLYRVCTEAFF. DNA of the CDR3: TGCAGCGTTGAAAGACTGTACAGGGTCTGCACTGAAGCTTTCTTT.

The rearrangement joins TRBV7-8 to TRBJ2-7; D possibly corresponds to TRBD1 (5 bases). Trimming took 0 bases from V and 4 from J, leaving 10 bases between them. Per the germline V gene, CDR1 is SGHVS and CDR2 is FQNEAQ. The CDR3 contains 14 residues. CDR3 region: CASSLAVQAYEQYF. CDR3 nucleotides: TGTGCCAGCAGCTTAGCGGTACAGGCGTACGAGCAGTACTTC.

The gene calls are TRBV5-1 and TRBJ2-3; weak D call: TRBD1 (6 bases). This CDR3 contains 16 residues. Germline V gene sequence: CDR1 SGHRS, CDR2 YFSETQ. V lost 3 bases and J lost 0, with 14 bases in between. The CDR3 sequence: CASSSGSTGSTDTQYF. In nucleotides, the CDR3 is TGCGCCAGCAGCTCTGGTAGCACAGGGAGCACAGATACGCAGTATTTT.

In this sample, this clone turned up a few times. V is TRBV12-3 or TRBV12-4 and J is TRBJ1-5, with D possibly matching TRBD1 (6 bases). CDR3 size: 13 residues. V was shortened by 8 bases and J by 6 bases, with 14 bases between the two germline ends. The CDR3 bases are TGTGCCAGCCTTACGGGGGGCGGTCAGCCCCAGCATTTT. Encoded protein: CASLTGGGQPQHF.

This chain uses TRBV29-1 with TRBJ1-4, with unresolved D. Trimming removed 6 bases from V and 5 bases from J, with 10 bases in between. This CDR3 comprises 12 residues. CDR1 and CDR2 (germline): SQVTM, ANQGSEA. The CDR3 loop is CSVRRSNEKLFF. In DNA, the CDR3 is TGCAGCGTCCGGAGATCGAATGAAAAACTGTTTTTT.

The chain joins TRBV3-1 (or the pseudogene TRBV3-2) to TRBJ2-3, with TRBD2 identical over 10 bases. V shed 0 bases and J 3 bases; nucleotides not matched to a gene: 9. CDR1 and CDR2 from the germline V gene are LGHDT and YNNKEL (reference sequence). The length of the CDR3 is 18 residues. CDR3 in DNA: TGTGCCAGCAGCCAAGAGGGGAGCGGGGGGGCCGTGACAGATACGCAGTATTTT. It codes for CASSQEGSGGAVTDTQYF.

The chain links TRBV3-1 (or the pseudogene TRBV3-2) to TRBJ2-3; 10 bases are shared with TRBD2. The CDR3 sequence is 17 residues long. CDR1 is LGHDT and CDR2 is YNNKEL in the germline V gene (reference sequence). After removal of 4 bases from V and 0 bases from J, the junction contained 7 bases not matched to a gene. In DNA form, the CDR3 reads TGTGCCAGCAGCCCCTGGACTAGCGGAGCTAGCACAGATACGCAGTATTTT. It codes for CASSPWTSGASTDTQYF.

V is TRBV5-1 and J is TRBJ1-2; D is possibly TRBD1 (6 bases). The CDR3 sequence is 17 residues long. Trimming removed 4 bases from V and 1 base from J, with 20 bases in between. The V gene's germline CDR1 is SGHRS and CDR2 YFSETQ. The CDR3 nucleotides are TGCGCCAGCAGCCCGGCGCTACAGGGACCACTTAACTATGGCTACACCTTC. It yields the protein CASSPALQGPLNYGYTF. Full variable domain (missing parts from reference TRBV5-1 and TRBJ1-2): KAGVTQTPRYLIKTRGQQVTLSCSPISGHRSVSWYQQTPGQGLQFLFEYFSETQRNKGNFPGRFSGRQFSNSRSEMNVSTLELGDSALYLCASSPALQGPLNYGYTFGSGTRLTVV.

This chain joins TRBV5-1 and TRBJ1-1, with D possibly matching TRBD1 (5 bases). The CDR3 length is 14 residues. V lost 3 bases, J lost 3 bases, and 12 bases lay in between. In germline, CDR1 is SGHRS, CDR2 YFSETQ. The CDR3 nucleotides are TGCGCCAGCAGCTCTGGGGCCTGGGACACTGAAGCTTTCTTT. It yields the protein CASSSGAWDTEAFF. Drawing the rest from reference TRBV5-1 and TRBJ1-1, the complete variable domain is KAGVTQTPRYLIKTRGQQVTLSCSPISGHRSVSWYQQTPGQGLQFLFEYFSETQRNKGNFPGRFSGRQFSNSRSEMNVSTLELGDSALYLCASSSGAWDTEAFFGQGTRLTVV.

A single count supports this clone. CDR3 coding DNA: TGTGCCAGCAGAGGACAGGCAATTCTAATTAACTATGGCTACACCTTC. Residues: CASRGQAILINYGYTF. This chain joins TRBV28 and TRBJ1-2; 7 positions match TRBD1. Looked up from germline, CDR1 is MDHEN and CDR2 is SYDVKM. The CDR3 is made up of 16 amino acids. Trimming removed 6 bases from V and 1 base from J; junction bases left unmatched: 11.

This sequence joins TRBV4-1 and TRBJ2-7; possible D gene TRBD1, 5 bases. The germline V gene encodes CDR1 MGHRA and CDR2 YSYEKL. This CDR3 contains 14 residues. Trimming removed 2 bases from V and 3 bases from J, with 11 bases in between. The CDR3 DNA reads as TGCGCCAGCAGCCAACCAGGGAAGGGCTACGAGCAGTACTTC. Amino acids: CASSQPGKGYEQYF.

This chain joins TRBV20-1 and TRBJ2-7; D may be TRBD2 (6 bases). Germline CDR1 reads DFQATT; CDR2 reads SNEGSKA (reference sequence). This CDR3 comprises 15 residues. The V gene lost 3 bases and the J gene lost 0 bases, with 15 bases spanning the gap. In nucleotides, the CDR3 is TGCAGTGCTAGTAATTACGGGGGAGTCTCCTACGAGCAGTACTTC. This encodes CSASNYGGVSYEQYF.

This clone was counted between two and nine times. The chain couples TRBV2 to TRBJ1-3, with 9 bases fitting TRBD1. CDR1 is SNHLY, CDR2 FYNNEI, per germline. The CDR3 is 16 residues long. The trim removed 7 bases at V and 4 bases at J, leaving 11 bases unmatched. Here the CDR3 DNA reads TGTGCCAGCATGGCCCGCAAACAGGGGGCGGGAAACACCATATATTTT. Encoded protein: CASMARKQGAGNTIYF.

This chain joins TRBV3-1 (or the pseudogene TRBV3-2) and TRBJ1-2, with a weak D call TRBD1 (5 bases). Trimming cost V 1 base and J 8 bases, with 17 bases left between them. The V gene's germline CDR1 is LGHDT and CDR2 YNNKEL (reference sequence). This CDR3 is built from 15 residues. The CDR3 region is CASSQGQGPIEGYTF. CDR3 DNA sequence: TGTGCCAGCAGCCAAGGTCAGGGCCCGATCGAGGGCTACACCTTC.